Listed below are T cell receptor beta chains from one sample, sequenced in a study of T cell repertoires in cytomegalovirus infection. TCRdb re-called the reads with MiXCR, one entry per CDR3 protein. Here the sample spans around 100,000 distinct CDR3 sequences, about a tenth being singletons. Antigen specificity for these receptors is unknown. Sequencing used PBMCs, sequenced either directly or after in vitro stimulation (not recorded which). Receptor source: a human donor in good health (CMV status not recorded). Some clones in this sample may be carry-over from other donors' samples. Each CDR3 is given with its conserved first and last residue. Each record gives: J gene, clone size, D gene, V gene, CDR3 DNA, CDR3 protein. The D gene is left open where the match is weak. Only some rows state a clone size, as once, few, many or a class for expanded clones.

j_gene: TRBJ2-1; abundance: many; d_gene: TRBD2; v_gene: TRBV30; CDR3nt: TGTGCCTGGAAGGAATTGGCGGGAGCCTACAATGAGCAGTTCTTC; CDR3aa: CAWKELAGAYNEQFF
j_gene: TRBJ2-7; abundance: many; d_gene: .; v_gene: TRBV7-2; CDR3nt: TGTGCCAGCAGCCAAGGTGGGGGTTCCTACGAGCAGTACTTC; CDR3aa: CASSQGGGSYEQYF
j_gene: TRBJ2-1; abundance: many; d_gene: TRBD1; v_gene: TRBV24-1; CDR3nt: TGTGCCACCAGTACGACAGGGTACAATGAGCAGTTCTTC; CDR3aa: CATSTTGYNEQFF
j_gene: TRBJ2-2; abundance: .; d_gene: .; v_gene: TRBV10-1; CDR3nt: TGCGCCAGCAGTGAGGGGTATACAGGGTCGAACACCGGGGAGCTGTTTTTT; CDR3aa: CASSEGYTGSNTGELFF
j_gene: TRBJ2-5; abundance: many; d_gene: .; v_gene: TRBV7-2; CDR3nt: TGTGCCAGCAGCTTAGAGGGGAGAACCCAGTACTTC; CDR3aa: CASSLEGRTQYF
j_gene: TRBJ1-1; abundance: many; d_gene: .; v_gene: TRBV12-3/TRBV12-4; CDR3nt: TGTGCCAGCAGTGACACTAGGGGGACTGAAGCTTTCTTT; CDR3aa: CASSDTRGTEAFF
j_gene: TRBJ1-1; abundance: many; d_gene: .; v_gene: TRBV12-3/TRBV12-4; CDR3nt: TGTGCCAGCAGCCTAGACATACAGGGTGGCACTGAAGCTTTCTTT; CDR3aa: CASSLDIQGGTEAFF
j_gene: TRBJ2-4; abundance: many; d_gene: .; v_gene: TRBV11-2; CDR3nt: TGTGCCAGCAGCTTAGGGGCGGGACATCCTATAGGTGCCAAAAACATTCAGTACTTC; CDR3aa: CASSLGAGHPIGAKNIQYF
j_gene: TRBJ2-3; abundance: many; d_gene: TRBD1; v_gene: TRBV6-1; CDR3nt: TGTGCCAGCAGTTTACGGGACAGGGCAGGGTATACGCAGTATTTT; CDR3aa: CASSLRDRAGYTQYF
j_gene: TRBJ2-2; abundance: .; d_gene: .; v_gene: TRBV2; CDR3nt: TGTGCCAGCAGGGGGCCCACGAACACCGGGGAGCTGTTTTTT; CDR3aa: CASRGPTNTGELFF
j_gene: TRBJ2-7; abundance: .; d_gene: .; v_gene: TRBV3-1; CDR3nt: TGTGCCAGCAGCCAAGGAAAAAGAAGGCTAGGTACTCACTCCTACGAGCAGTACTTC; CDR3aa: CASSQGKRRLGTHSYEQYF
j_gene: TRBJ1-1; abundance: .; d_gene: .; v_gene: TRBV6-6; CDR3nt: TGTGCCAGCAGTCAAAAAGGTGGTGGGACTGAAGCTTTCTTT; CDR3aa: CASSQKGGGTEAFF
j_gene: TRBJ1-1; abundance: many; d_gene: .; v_gene: TRBV12-3/TRBV12-4; CDR3nt: TGTGCCAGCAGTTCGCAGAACACTGAAGCTTTCTTT; CDR3aa: CASSSQNTEAFF
j_gene: TRBJ1-1; abundance: many; d_gene: .; v_gene: TRBV27; CDR3nt: TGTGCCAGCAGACAACAGGGCGGCTCTGAAGCTTTCTTT; CDR3aa: CASRQQGGSEAFF
j_gene: TRBJ1-1; abundance: few; d_gene: .; v_gene: TRBV7-8; CDR3nt: TGTGCCAGCAGCCCATCAGGGCCTGAAGCTTTCTTT; CDR3aa: CASSPSGPEAFF
j_gene: TRBJ2-7; abundance: many; d_gene: TRBD1; v_gene: TRBV7-6; CDR3nt: TGTGCCAGCAGCACCCACGGACAGGGTGGTGGCGAGCAGTACTTC; CDR3aa: CASSTHGQGGGEQYF
j_gene: TRBJ1-1; abundance: many; d_gene: .; v_gene: TRBV29-1; CDR3nt: TGCAGCGTTGCCCAGGGGAGCACTGAAGCTTTCTTT; CDR3aa: CSVAQGSTEAFF
j_gene: TRBJ2-5; abundance: medium-sized; d_gene: .; v_gene: TRBV7-9; CDR3nt: TGTGCCAGCAGCTTCGGGGAAGGGAGAAAGACCCAGTACTTC; CDR3aa: CASSFGEGRKTQYF
j_gene: TRBJ2-7; abundance: .; d_gene: .; v_gene: TRBV9; CDR3nt: TGTGCCAGCAGCCCTTCTCCGGGACCTCCGTACGAGCAGTACTTC; CDR3aa: CASSPSPGPPYEQYF
j_gene: TRBJ2-5; abundance: many; d_gene: .; v_gene: TRBV6-5; CDR3nt: TGTGCCAGCAGTTACTCGAACAACCAAGAGACCCAGTACTTC; CDR3aa: CASSYSNNQETQYF
j_gene: TRBJ2-5; abundance: many; d_gene: TRBD1; v_gene: TRBV4-3; CDR3nt: TGCGCCAGCAGCCAAGATAGAGTGACAGGGGGGACTCAAGAGACCCAGTACTTC; CDR3aa: CASSQDRVTGGTQETQYF
j_gene: TRBJ2-1; abundance: .; d_gene: TRBD2; v_gene: TRBV12-3/TRBV12-4; CDR3nt: TGTGCCAGCAGTTTAAGACTAGCGTTGGAGCAGTTCTTC; CDR3aa: CASSLRLALEQFF
j_gene: TRBJ2-2; abundance: .; d_gene: .; v_gene: TRBV5-4; CDR3nt: TGTGCCAGCAGCTTGAGAAGTTCCGGGGAGCTGTTTTTT; CDR3aa: CASSLRSSGELFF
j_gene: TRBJ1-2; abundance: .; d_gene: TRBD1; v_gene: TRBV19; CDR3nt: TGTGCCAGTAGTTTCCAGACAGGGCCCTATGGCTACACCTTC; CDR3aa: CASSFQTGPYGYTF
j_gene: TRBJ2-3; abundance: .; d_gene: TRBD1; v_gene: TRBV7-6; CDR3nt: TGTGCCAGCAGTCCATCCGGGACAGGGGCCTTCACAGATACGCAGTATTTT; CDR3aa: CASSPSGTGAFTDTQYF
j_gene: TRBJ2-7; abundance: .; d_gene: TRBD1; v_gene: TRBV11-2; CDR3nt: TGTGCCAGCTCGACAGGGGTTTTCGGTATGGGGTACGAGCAGTACTTC; CDR3aa: CASSTGVFGMGYEQYF
j_gene: TRBJ2-5; abundance: many; d_gene: TRBD1; v_gene: TRBV29-1; CDR3nt: TGCAGCGTTTCAGGGGGCGCGGGGATAGAGACCCAGTACTTC; CDR3aa: CSVSGGAGIETQYF
j_gene: TRBJ2-1; abundance: .; d_gene: TRBD1; v_gene: TRBV5-4; CDR3nt: TGTGCCAGCAGCTTGACCAGGGGGAATGAGCAGTTCTTC; CDR3aa: CASSLTRGNEQFF
j_gene: TRBJ2-7; abundance: .; d_gene: .; v_gene: TRBV19; CDR3nt: TGTGCCAGTCGCGACCGGGGCGGATCCTACGAGCAGTACTTC; CDR3aa: CASRDRGGSYEQYF
j_gene: TRBJ1-5; abundance: few; d_gene: .; v_gene: TRBV7-8; CDR3nt: TGTGCCAGCAGCTTAACCGGGACCGATAAGTTCCAGCATTTT; CDR3aa: CASSLTGTDKFQHF
j_gene: TRBJ2-1; abundance: many; d_gene: TRBD2; v_gene: TRBV11-2; CDR3nt: TGTGCCAGCACCTCTAGACTAGCGGGAGGGCCGGGGAATGAGCAGTTCTTC; CDR3aa: CASTSRLAGGPGNEQFF
j_gene: TRBJ2-1; abundance: few; d_gene: TRBD1; v_gene: TRBV9; CDR3nt: TGTGCCAGCAGCAAGGGGACAGGGGGCCCCTACAATGAGCAGTTCTTC; CDR3aa: CASSKGTGGPYNEQFF
j_gene: TRBJ2-7; abundance: few; d_gene: TRBD1; v_gene: TRBV30; CDR3nt: TGTGCCTGGAGACCGACCGGGACAGGCGATTACGAGCAGTACTTC; CDR3aa: CAWRPTGTGDYEQYF
j_gene: TRBJ1-1; abundance: few; d_gene: .; v_gene: TRBV2; CDR3nt: TGTGCCACCCCCCGATCCACGGATGGGGCTGAAGCTTTCTTT; CDR3aa: CATPRSTDGAEAFF
j_gene: TRBJ1-6; abundance: many; d_gene: .; v_gene: TRBV7-3; CDR3nt: TGTGCCAGCAGCTCCGGGGGGGAGAATTCACCCCTCCACTTT; CDR3aa: CASSSGGENSPLHF
j_gene: TRBJ2-2; abundance: few; d_gene: TRBD2; v_gene: TRBV12-3/TRBV12-4; CDR3nt: TGTGCCAGCAGCCCCCAGGGAGCGGGAGGGCCCGGGGAGCTGTTTTTT; CDR3aa: CASSPQGAGGPGELFF
j_gene: TRBJ1-5; abundance: many; d_gene: TRBD1; v_gene: TRBV6-6; CDR3nt: TGTGCCAGCAAGATGACAGGGGTCAATCAGCCCCAGCATTTT; CDR3aa: CASKMTGVNQPQHF
j_gene: TRBJ2-1; abundance: .; d_gene: .; v_gene: TRBV7-2; CDR3nt: TGTGCCAGCAGCCGATCCGGGCTCCCTAGAAGTCGTGAGCAGTTCTTC; CDR3aa: CASSRSGLPRSREQFF
j_gene: TRBJ1-2; abundance: many; d_gene: .; v_gene: TRBV28; CDR3nt: TGTGCCAGCAGTCCAGAAACGTTAAACTATGGCTACACCTTC; CDR3aa: CASSPETLNYGYTF
j_gene: TRBJ2-1; abundance: few; d_gene: TRBD2; v_gene: TRBV29-1; CDR3nt: TGCAGCGTTGGTCTAGCGGGGATCTACAATGAGCAGTTCTTC; CDR3aa: CSVGLAGIYNEQFF
j_gene: TRBJ2-2; abundance: many; d_gene: .; v_gene: TRBV25-1; CDR3nt: TGTGCCAGCAGTGAGGGGGCTTGGGGAACCGGGGAGCTGTTTTTT; CDR3aa: CASSEGAWGTGELFF
j_gene: TRBJ2-2; abundance: few; d_gene: .; v_gene: TRBV27; CDR3nt: TGTGCCAGCAGTTTACAGGGCAGCCCCGGGGAGCTGTTTTTT; CDR3aa: CASSLQGSPGELFF